The rows below give T cell receptor beta chains drawn from one sample of a study of CD8 T cells in ankylosing spondylitis. TCRdb fed the 5' RACE reads into MiXCR, producing one record per CDR3 protein. The sample has 130,000 or so distinct CDR3 sequences; approximately 10% are singletons. Input material: blood, either unsorted or a sorted T cell fraction (not recorded which). Every receptor here comes from a female donor with ankylosing spondylitis or in good health (not recorded which). The CDR3 runs from the conserved cysteine through the conserved F or W. The order of the fields is D gene, V gene, J gene, clone size, CDR3 protein, CDR3 DNA. The D gene is left open where the match is weak. Part of the rows lack a size; the others show once, few, many or a class for expanded clones.

d_gene: NA
v_gene: TRBV5-6
j_gene: TRBJ1-1
abundance: many
CDR3aa: CASSLAAGKARQLEAFF
CDR3nt: TGTGCCAGCAGCTTGGCAGCGGGTAAGGCCAGACAACTTGAAGCTTTCTTT

d_gene: NA
v_gene: TRBV5-5
j_gene: TRBJ1-3
abundance: many
CDR3aa: CASSQIGPWSGNTIYF
CDR3nt: TGTGCCAGCAGCCAAATAGGTCCGTGGTCTGGAAACACCATATATTTT

d_gene: NA
v_gene: TRBV7-2
j_gene: TRBJ2-1
abundance: many
CDR3aa: CASSLGPGNPMGAYNEQFF
CDR3nt: TGTGCCAGCAGCTTAGGGCCAGGCAATCCTATGGGGGCCTACAATGAGCAGTTCTTC

d_gene: NA
v_gene: TRBV6-6
j_gene: TRBJ1-1
abundance: many
CDR3aa: CASGVSTEAFF
CDR3nt: TGTGCCTCGGGGGTTTCCACTGAAGCTTTCTTT

d_gene: NA
v_gene: TRBV7-6
j_gene: TRBJ1-4
abundance: few
CDR3aa: CASSPSGETNEKLFF
CDR3nt: TGTGCCAGCAGCCCCTCGGGGGAAACTAATGAAAAACTGTTTTTT

d_gene: NA
v_gene: TRBV11-2
j_gene: TRBJ2-7
abundance: few
CDR3aa: CASSYRANSYEQYF
CDR3nt: TGTGCCAGCAGCTATAGGGCAAACTCCTACGAGCAGTACTTC

d_gene: TRBD2
v_gene: TRBV9
j_gene: TRBJ2-1
abundance: many
CDR3aa: CASSGTSGPPHQFF
CDR3nt: TGTGCCAGCAGCGGGACTAGCGGGCCCCCCCATCAGTTCTTC

d_gene: NA
v_gene: TRBV6-5
j_gene: TRBJ2-1
abundance: many
CDR3aa: CASSYEGMGTYNEQFF
CDR3nt: TGTGCCAGCAGTTACGAGGGAATGGGAACCTACAATGAGCAGTTCTTC

d_gene: TRBD2
v_gene: TRBV5-6
j_gene: TRBJ2-3
abundance: NA
CDR3aa: CASSFIRAGGQGTPDTQYF
CDR3nt: TGTGCCAGCAGCTTCATCCGAGCGGGAGGCCAAGGGACGCCAGATACGCAGTATTTT

d_gene: TRBD1
v_gene: TRBV20-1
j_gene: TRBJ1-2
abundance: many
CDR3aa: CSAGPTGIYGYTF
CDR3nt: TGCAGTGCTGGACCGACAGGGATCTATGGCTACACCTTC

d_gene: NA
v_gene: TRBV10-3
j_gene: TRBJ1-5
abundance: many
CDR3aa: CAISESGGDNQPQHF
CDR3nt: TGTGCCATCAGTGAGTCGGGGGGTGACAATCAGCCCCAGCATTTT

d_gene: NA
v_gene: TRBV10-3
j_gene: TRBJ1-2
abundance: many
CDR3aa: CAISPGPFYGYTF
CDR3nt: TGTGCCATCAGCCCGGGACCGTTCTATGGCTACACCTTC

d_gene: TRBD1
v_gene: TRBV12-3/TRBV12-4
j_gene: TRBJ1-1
abundance: many
CDR3aa: CASSLGGGSEAFF
CDR3nt: TGTGCCAGCAGTTTAGGAGGGGGCAGTGAAGCTTTCTTT

d_gene: NA
v_gene: TRBV7-3
j_gene: TRBJ2-2
abundance: many
CDR3aa: CASSSLPLGGELFF
CDR3nt: TGTGCCAGCAGCTCCCTCCCCTTGGGCGGGGAGCTGTTTTTT

d_gene: NA
v_gene: TRBV20-1
j_gene: TRBJ1-6
abundance: many
CDR3aa: CSAWYPRGVSPLHF
CDR3nt: TGCAGTGCTTGGTATCCTCGGGGGGTTTCACCCCTCCACTTT

d_gene: NA
v_gene: TRBV12-3/TRBV12-4
j_gene: TRBJ2-3
abundance: NA
CDR3aa: CASSLGGADTQYF
CDR3nt: TGTGCCAGCAGTTTAGGGGGGGCAGATACGCAGTATTTT

d_gene: TRBD2
v_gene: TRBV20-1
j_gene: TRBJ2-1
abundance: many
CDR3aa: CSAPRLAGSYNEQFF
CDR3nt: TGCAGTGCTCCTAGACTAGCGGGATCCTACAATGAGCAGTTCTTC

d_gene: NA
v_gene: TRBV28
j_gene: TRBJ1-4
abundance: many
CDR3aa: CASSPPYGGSNEKLFF
CDR3nt: TGTGCCAGCAGCCCGCCGTATGGGGGATCTAATGAAAAACTGTTTTTT

d_gene: NA
v_gene: TRBV11-2
j_gene: TRBJ2-3
abundance: NA
CDR3aa: CVSSLQTSTDTQYF
CDR3nt: TGTGTCAGCAGCTTGCAGACTAGCACAGATACGCAGTATTTT

d_gene: TRBD1
v_gene: TRBV12-3/TRBV12-4
j_gene: TRBJ2-4
abundance: NA
CDR3aa: CASKIQGAPTLAKNIQYF
CDR3nt: TGTGCCAGCAAAATCCAGGGGGCCCCTACCTTAGCCAAAAACATTCAGTACTTC

d_gene: TRBD2
v_gene: TRBV7-2
j_gene: TRBJ2-1
abundance: many
CDR3aa: CASSFSGSSYNEQFF
CDR3nt: TGTGCCAGCAGCTTTAGCGGGAGCTCCTACAATGAGCAGTTCTTC

d_gene: NA
v_gene: TRBV5-1
j_gene: TRBJ1-1
abundance: many
CDR3aa: CASSLRAGANTEAFF
CDR3nt: TGCGCCAGCAGTTTGAGGGCCGGGGCGAACACTGAAGCTTTCTTT

d_gene: NA
v_gene: TRBV2
j_gene: TRBJ1-5
abundance: many
CDR3aa: CASSPDSRGQPQHF
CDR3nt: TGTGCCAGCAGTCCCGACAGCCGCGGGCAGCCCCAGCATTTT

d_gene: TRBD2
v_gene: TRBV3-1
j_gene: TRBJ2-1
abundance: NA
CDR3aa: CASSQTSGSSTPSNEQFF
CDR3nt: TGTGCCAGCAGCCAGACTAGCGGGAGCTCCACTCCTAGCAATGAGCAGTTCTTC

d_gene: NA
v_gene: TRBV28
j_gene: TRBJ2-3
abundance: many
CDR3aa: CASSNTGAGTDTQYF
CDR3nt: TGTGCCAGCAGTAACACAGGGGCGGGGACAGATACGCAGTATTTT

d_gene: NA
v_gene: TRBV23-1
j_gene: TRBJ1-1
abundance: many
CDR3aa: CASSQSTGLSLRHTEAFF
CDR3nt: TGCGCCAGCAGTCAATCGACCGGACTTTCCCTAAGGCACACTGAAGCTTTCTTT

d_gene: NA
v_gene: TRBV20-1
j_gene: TRBJ1-4
abundance: many
CDR3aa: CSAREPGEWLFF
CDR3nt: TGCAGTGCTAGGGAACCAGGAGAATGGCTGTTTTTT

d_gene: NA
v_gene: TRBV12-3/TRBV12-4
j_gene: TRBJ1-3
abundance: many
CDR3aa: CASSSGRPRSGNTIYF
CDR3nt: TGTGCCAGCAGTTCCGGCAGGCCTCGATCTGGAAACACCATATATTTT

d_gene: NA
v_gene: TRBV11-2
j_gene: TRBJ1-5
abundance: many
CDR3aa: CASSRGGGQPQHF
CDR3nt: TGTGCCAGCTCCCGGGGCGGCGGTCAGCCCCAGCATTTT

d_gene: NA
v_gene: TRBV28
j_gene: TRBJ2-7
abundance: many
CDR3aa: CASSLEGPSNYEQYF
CDR3nt: TGTGCCAGCAGTTTAGAGGGTCCCTCCAACTACGAGCAGTACTTC

d_gene: TRBD1
v_gene: TRBV18
j_gene: TRBJ2-3
abundance: few
CDR3aa: CASSPPDRGDTQYF
CDR3nt: TGTGCCAGCTCACCACCAGACAGGGGAGATACGCAGTATTTT

d_gene: NA
v_gene: TRBV5-1
j_gene: TRBJ1-1
abundance: many
CDR3aa: CASSLESGGTEAFF
CDR3nt: TGCGCCAGCAGCTTGGAGTCAGGTGGGACTGAAGCTTTCTTT

d_gene: NA
v_gene: TRBV15
j_gene: TRBJ1-3
abundance: many
CDR3aa: CATSRGKAQLGGNTIYF
CDR3nt: TGTGCCACCAGCAGAGGAAAGGCACAGCTCGGGGGAAACACCATATATTTT

d_gene: NA
v_gene: TRBV7-8
j_gene: TRBJ2-2
abundance: many
CDR3aa: CASSLAAGRPNTGELFF
CDR3nt: TGTGCCAGCAGCTTAGCGGCGGGGAGACCGAACACCGGGGAGCTGTTTTTT

d_gene: TRBD1
v_gene: TRBV5-1
j_gene: TRBJ1-6
abundance: many
CDR3aa: CASSKRTGGNSPLHF
CDR3nt: TGCGCCAGCAGCAAAAGGACAGGGGGTAATTCACCCCTCCACTTT

d_gene: NA
v_gene: TRBV11-2
j_gene: TRBJ2-6
abundance: many
CDR3aa: CASSFGLLAGFSGANVLTF
CDR3nt: TGTGCCAGCAGCTTTGGGTTATTGGCGGGGTTCTCTGGGGCCAACGTCCTGACTTTC

d_gene: TRBD1
v_gene: TRBV5-1
j_gene: TRBJ2-2
abundance: many
CDR3aa: CASTRDRQTNTGELFF
CDR3nt: TGCGCCAGCACCCGGGACAGGCAAACGAACACCGGGGAGCTGTTTTTT

d_gene: TRBD2
v_gene: TRBV12-3/TRBV12-4
j_gene: TRBJ2-5
abundance: many
CDR3aa: CASSPGTSGAETQYF
CDR3nt: TGTGCCAGCAGTCCAGGGACTAGCGGGGCAGAGACCCAGTACTTC

d_gene: TRBD1
v_gene: TRBV6-5
j_gene: TRBJ2-1
abundance: many
CDR3aa: CASSYSLGRTGQFF
CDR3nt: TGTGCCAGCAGTTACTCTTTAGGAAGGACAGGGCAGTTCTTC

d_gene: NA
v_gene: TRBV12-3/TRBV12-4
j_gene: TRBJ1-2
abundance: many
CDR3aa: CASSPKTYGYTF
CDR3nt: TGTGCCAGCAGTCCGAAAACCTATGGCTACACCTTC

d_gene: NA
v_gene: TRBV5-1
j_gene: TRBJ2-5
abundance: NA
CDR3aa: CASSWKPMGETQYF
CDR3nt: TGCGCCAGCAGCTGGAAACCGATGGGAGAGACCCAGTACTTC

d_gene: NA
v_gene: TRBV5-1
j_gene: TRBJ2-3
abundance: many
CDR3aa: CASSFSTDTQYF
CDR3nt: TGCGCCAGCAGCTTTAGCACGGATACGCAGTATTTT

d_gene: TRBD1
v_gene: TRBV28
j_gene: TRBJ1-6
abundance: many
CDR3aa: CASSLDRPSYNSPLHF
CDR3nt: TGTGCCAGCAGCTTGGACAGGCCTTCCTATAATTCACCCCTCCACTTT

d_gene: TRBD1
v_gene: TRBV5-1
j_gene: TRBJ2-2
abundance: many
CDR3aa: CASSPTGAGELFF
CDR3nt: TGCGCCAGCAGTCCGACAGGGGCCGGGGAGCTGTTTTTT

d_gene: NA
v_gene: TRBV10-1
j_gene: TRBJ1-1
abundance: many
CDR3aa: CASSDEKNTEAFF
CDR3nt: TGCGCCAGCAGTGATGAGAAGAACACTGAAGCTTTCTTT

d_gene: NA
v_gene: TRBV11-3
j_gene: TRBJ1-1
abundance: once
CDR3aa: CASAVAGTANAEAFF
CDR3nt: TGTGCCAGCGCAGTGGCCGGGACGGCGAACGCTGAAGCTTTCTTT

d_gene: NA
v_gene: TRBV5-1
j_gene: TRBJ2-7
abundance: few
CDR3aa: CASSSRTRPNEQYF
CDR3nt: TGCGCCAGCAGCTCCCGGACCCGACCGAACGAGCAGTACTTC

d_gene: NA
v_gene: TRBV7-9
j_gene: TRBJ1-1
abundance: many
CDR3aa: CASSQQGLRAEAFF
CDR3nt: TGTGCCAGCAGCCAACAGGGCCTGCGGGCTGAAGCTTTCTTT